Listed below are T cell receptor beta chains from one sample, sequenced in a study of blood T cell repertoires in COVID-19. Profiling relied on immunoSEQ multiplex PCR, and the TCRdb table lists in-frame clones only, not all of them. The sample has 310,000 or so clones, 80% to 90% seen once. Sequenced material: peripheral blood. Source of these receptors: a man aged 50 to 59 with active or convalescent COVID-19. CDR3s include the opening cysteine and the closing phenylalanine or tryptophan. D genes are given only for firm matches.

D: .; V: TRBV5-1; J: TRBJ2-3; CDR3: CASSGQTSTDTQYF; DNA: TGCGCCAGCAGCGGACAGACTAGCACAGATACGCAGTATTTT
D: TRBD1; V: TRBV4-2; J: TRBJ2-1; CDR3: CASSRDRVDEQFF; DNA: TGTGCCAGCAGCCGGGACAGGGTGGATGAGCAGTTCTTC
D: .; V: TRBV2; J: TRBJ1-4; CDR3: CASSRRQSGEKLFF; DNA: TGTGCCAGCAGCCGAAGACAGTCAGGTGAAAAACTGTTTTTT
D: .; V: TRBV7-6; J: TRBJ2-5; CDR3: CASSLSWRLQLETQYF; DNA: TGTGCCAGCAGCTTATCATGGAGACTTCAGTTAGAGACCCAGTACTTC
D: .; V: TRBV18; J: TRBJ1-5; CDR3: CASSPPTASNQPQHF; DNA: TGTGCCAGCTCACCACCGACAGCTAGCAATCAGCCCCAGCATTTT
D: TRBD1; V: TRBV15; J: TRBJ1-4; CDR3: CATSRQRPTGSWEKLFF; DNA: TGTGCCACCAGCAGACAACGACCGACAGGGAGTTGGGAAAAACTGTTTTTT
D: TRBD2; V: TRBV2; J: TRBJ2-7; CDR3: CASSGGRGRLYEQYF; DNA: TGTGCCAGCAGTGGGGGGCGCGGGAGGCTCTACGAGCAGTACTTC
D: .; V: TRBV19; J: TRBJ1-3; CDR3: CASWDNPDSGNTIYF; DNA: TGTGCCAGTTGGGACAACCCGGACTCTGGAAACACCATATATTTT
D: .; V: TRBV6-6; J: TRBJ2-7; CDR3: CATLPDRRPNEQYF; DNA: TGTGCCACCCTGCCCGACAGGAGACCGAACGAGCAGTACTTC
D: TRBD1; V: TRBV10-3; J: TRBJ1-2; CDR3: CAISEFGTGYLDPNGYTF; DNA: TGTGCCATCAGTGAGTTTGGGACAGGGTATTTGGACCCAAATGGCTACACCTTC
D: .; V: TRBV5-4; J: TRBJ2-7; CDR3: CASSLGGFNEQYF; DNA: TGTGCCAGCAGCCTCGGGGGATTCAACGAGCAGTACTTC
D: .; V: TRBV29-1; J: TRBJ1-4; CDR3: CSVAHGSEKLFF; DNA: TGCAGCGTAGCACATGGGAGTGAAAAACTGTTTTTT
D: TRBD1; V: TRBV6-5; J: TRBJ1-6; CDR3: CASRMGQRNSPLHF; DNA: TGTGCCAGCAGGATGGGACAGAGGAATTCACCCCTCCACTTT
D: .; V: TRBV7-2; J: TRBJ2-7; CDR3: CASSLVSAVTYEQYF; DNA: TGTGCCAGCAGCTTAGTATCGGCGGTTACCTACGAGCAGTACTTC
D: .; V: TRBV10-3; J: TRBJ2-7; CDR3: CAAGGVTGQGSYEQYF; DNA: TGTGCCGCCGGGGGGGTGACGGGACAGGGTTCCTACGAGCAGTACTTC
D: TRBD1; V: TRBV30; J: TRBJ2-1; CDR3: CAWTTLGQGYHEQFF; DNA: TGTGCCTGGACCACCCTGGGACAGGGATATCATGAGCAGTTCTTC
D: .; V: TRBV7-3; J: TRBJ1-5; CDR3: CASSLETGNYSNQPQHF; DNA: TGTGCCAGCAGCTTAGAAACAGGGAACTATAGCAATCAGCCCCAGCATTTT
D: TRBD2; V: TRBV9; J: TRBJ2-1; CDR3: CASSVVSTAGAYYNEQFF; DNA: TGTGCCAGCAGCGTAGTAAGTACAGCGGGAGCTTACTACAATGAGCAGTTCTTC
D: .; V: TRBV5-1; J: TRBJ2-3; CDR3: CASSLLVGGTDTQYF; DNA: TGCGCCAGCAGCTTGTTAGTAGGGGGCACAGATACGCAGTATTTT